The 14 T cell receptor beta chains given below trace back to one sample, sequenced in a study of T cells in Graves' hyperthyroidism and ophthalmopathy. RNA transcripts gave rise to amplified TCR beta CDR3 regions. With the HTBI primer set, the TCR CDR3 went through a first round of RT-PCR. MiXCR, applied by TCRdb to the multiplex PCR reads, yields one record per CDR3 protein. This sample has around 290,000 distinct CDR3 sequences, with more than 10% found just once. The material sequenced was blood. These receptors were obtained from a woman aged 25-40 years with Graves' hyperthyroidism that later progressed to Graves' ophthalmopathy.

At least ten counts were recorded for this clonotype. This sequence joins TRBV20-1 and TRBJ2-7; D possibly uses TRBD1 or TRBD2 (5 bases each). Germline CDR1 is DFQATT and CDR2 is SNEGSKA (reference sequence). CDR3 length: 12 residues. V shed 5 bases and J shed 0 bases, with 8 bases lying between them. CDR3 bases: TGCAGTGCTTGGGACCGCTCCTACGAGCAGTACTTC. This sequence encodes CSAWDRSYEQYF.

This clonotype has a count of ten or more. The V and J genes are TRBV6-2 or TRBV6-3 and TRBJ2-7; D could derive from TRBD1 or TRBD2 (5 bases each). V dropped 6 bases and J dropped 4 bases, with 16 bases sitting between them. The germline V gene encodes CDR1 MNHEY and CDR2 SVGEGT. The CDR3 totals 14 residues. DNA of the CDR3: TGTGCCAGCAGCTACGGGGCGCCTCGATACGAGCAGTACTTC. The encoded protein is CASSYGAPRYEQYF.

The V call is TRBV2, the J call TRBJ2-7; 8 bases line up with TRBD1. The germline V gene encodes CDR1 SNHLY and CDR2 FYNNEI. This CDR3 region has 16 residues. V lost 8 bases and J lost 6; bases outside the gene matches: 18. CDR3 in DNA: TGTGCCAGCGGAGATGGTCTAAGACAGGGGTCCACCGAGCAGTACTTC. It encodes CASGDGLRQGSTEQYF.

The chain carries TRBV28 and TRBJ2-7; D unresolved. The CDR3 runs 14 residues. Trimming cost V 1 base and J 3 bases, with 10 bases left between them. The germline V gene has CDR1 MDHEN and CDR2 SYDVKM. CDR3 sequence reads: CASSLSPRYYEQYF. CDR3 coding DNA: TGTGCCAGCAGTTTATCTCCCAGATACTACGAGCAGTACTTC.

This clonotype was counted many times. The CDR3 DNA reads as TGTGCCATCAGTGAGCGGGTAGCGGGAGCGGGTGGCAATGAGCAGTTCTTC. It is translated as CAISERVAGAGGNEQFF. The chain uses TRBV10-3 and TRBJ2-1; 9 nucleotides line up with TRBD2. V shed 2 bases and J 6 bases; nucleotides not matched to a gene: 11. The CDR3 covers 17 residues. Germline loops: CDR1 ENHRY, CDR2 SYGVKD.

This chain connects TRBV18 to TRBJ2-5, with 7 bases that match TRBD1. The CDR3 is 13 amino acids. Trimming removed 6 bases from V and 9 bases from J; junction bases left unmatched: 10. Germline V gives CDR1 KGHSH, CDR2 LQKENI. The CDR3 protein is CASSPGTAGAQYF. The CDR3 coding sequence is TGTGCCAGCTCCCCCGGGACAGCCGGGGCCCAGTACTTC.

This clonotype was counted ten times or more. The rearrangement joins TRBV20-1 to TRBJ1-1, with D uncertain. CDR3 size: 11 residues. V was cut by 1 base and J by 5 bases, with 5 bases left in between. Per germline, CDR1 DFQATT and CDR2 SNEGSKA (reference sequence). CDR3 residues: CSARVQTEAFF. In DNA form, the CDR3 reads TGCAGTGCTAGAGTACAGACTGAAGCTTTCTTT.

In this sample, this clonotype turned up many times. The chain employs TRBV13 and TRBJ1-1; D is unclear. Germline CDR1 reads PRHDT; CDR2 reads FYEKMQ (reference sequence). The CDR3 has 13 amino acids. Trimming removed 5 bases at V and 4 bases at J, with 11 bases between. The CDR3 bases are TGTGCCAGCAGCCCCTGGGAGGGCACTGAAGCTTTCTTT. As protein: CASSPWEGTEAFF.

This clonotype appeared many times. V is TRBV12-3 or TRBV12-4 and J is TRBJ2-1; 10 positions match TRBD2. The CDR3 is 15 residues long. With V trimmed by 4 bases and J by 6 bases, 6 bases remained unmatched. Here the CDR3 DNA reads TGTGCCAGCAGTTCCGGACTAGCGGAGGGCAATGAGCAGTTCTTC. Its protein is CASSSGLAEGNEQFF.

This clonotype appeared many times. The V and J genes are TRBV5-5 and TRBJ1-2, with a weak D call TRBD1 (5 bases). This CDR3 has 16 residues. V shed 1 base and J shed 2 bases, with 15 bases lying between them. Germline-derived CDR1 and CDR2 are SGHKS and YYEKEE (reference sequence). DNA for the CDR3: TGTGCCAGCAGCTTGTACGGGACGGCGGACAACTATGGCTACACCTTC. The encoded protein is CASSLYGTADNYGYTF.

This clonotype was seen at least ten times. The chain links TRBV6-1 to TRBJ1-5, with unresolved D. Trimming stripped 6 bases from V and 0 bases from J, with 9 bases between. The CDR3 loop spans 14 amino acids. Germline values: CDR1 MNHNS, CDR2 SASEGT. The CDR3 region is CASRGSGSNQPQHF. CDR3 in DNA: TGTGCCAGCAGGGGGTCGGGTAGCAATCAGCCCCAGCATTTT.

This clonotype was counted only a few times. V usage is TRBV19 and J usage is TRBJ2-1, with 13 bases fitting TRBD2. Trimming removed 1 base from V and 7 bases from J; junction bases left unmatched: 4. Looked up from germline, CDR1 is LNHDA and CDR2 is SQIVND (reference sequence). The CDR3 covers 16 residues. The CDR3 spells CASSIGRTSGSNEQFF. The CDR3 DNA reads TGTGCCAGTAGTATAGGCAGGACTAGCGGGAGTAATGAGCAGTTCTTC.

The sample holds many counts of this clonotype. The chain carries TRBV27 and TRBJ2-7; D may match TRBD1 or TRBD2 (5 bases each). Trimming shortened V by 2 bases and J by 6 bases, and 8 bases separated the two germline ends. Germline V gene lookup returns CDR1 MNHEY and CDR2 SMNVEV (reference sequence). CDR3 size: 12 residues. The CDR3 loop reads CASSLEGIEQYF. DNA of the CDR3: TGTGCCAGCAGTTTAGAGGGGATCGAGCAGTACTTC.

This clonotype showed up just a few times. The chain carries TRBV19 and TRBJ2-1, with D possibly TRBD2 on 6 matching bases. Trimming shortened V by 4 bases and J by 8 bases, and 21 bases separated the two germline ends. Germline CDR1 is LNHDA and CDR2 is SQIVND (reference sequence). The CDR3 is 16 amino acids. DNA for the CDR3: TGTGCCAGTAGTAGAAGGGGCGGGACGGATATCGATGAGCAGTTCTTC. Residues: CASSRRGGTDIDEQFF.